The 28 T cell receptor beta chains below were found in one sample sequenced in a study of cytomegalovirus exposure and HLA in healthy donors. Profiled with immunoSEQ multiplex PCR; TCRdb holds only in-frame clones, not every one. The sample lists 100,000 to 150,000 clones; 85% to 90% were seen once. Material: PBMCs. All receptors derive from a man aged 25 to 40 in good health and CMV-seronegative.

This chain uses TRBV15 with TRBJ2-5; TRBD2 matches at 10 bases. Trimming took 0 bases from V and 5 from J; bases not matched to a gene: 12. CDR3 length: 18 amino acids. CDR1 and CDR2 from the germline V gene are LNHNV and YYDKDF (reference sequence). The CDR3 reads CATSRDLPSGSSAETQYF. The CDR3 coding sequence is TGTGCCACCAGCAGAGATCTTCCTAGCGGGAGTTCCGCGGAGACCCAGTACTTC.

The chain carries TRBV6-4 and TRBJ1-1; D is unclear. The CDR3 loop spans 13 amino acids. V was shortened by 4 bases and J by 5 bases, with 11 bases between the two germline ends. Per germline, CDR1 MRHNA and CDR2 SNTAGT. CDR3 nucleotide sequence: TGTGCCAGCAGTGCCGACACGGGGACTGAAGCTTTCTTT. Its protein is CASSADTGTEAFF.

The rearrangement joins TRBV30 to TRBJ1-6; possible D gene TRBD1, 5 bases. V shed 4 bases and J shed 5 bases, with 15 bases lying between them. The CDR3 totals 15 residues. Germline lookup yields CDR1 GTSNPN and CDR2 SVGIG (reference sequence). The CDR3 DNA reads TGTGCCTGGACAGCGGGGGAAGTGCATAATTCACCCCTCCACTTT. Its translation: CAWTAGEVHNSPLHF.

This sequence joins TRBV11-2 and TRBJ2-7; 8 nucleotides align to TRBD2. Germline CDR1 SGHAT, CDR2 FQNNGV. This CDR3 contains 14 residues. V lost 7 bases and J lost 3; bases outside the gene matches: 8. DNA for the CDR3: TGTGCCAGCAAGGGGTTCGGGGGGGACTACGAGCAGTACTTC. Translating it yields CASKGFGGDYEQYF.

For the CDR3, the DNA is TGTGCCAGCAGTTACCCTGGGGCAGGGCACGATACGCAGTATTTT. This encodes CASSYPGAGHDTQYF. The V and J genes are TRBV6-5 and TRBJ2-3, with D maybe TRBD1 (5 bases). The CDR3 extends over 15 amino acids. The germline V gene encodes CDR1 MNHEY and CDR2 SVGAGI. Trimming left V 2 bases short and J 6 bases short, with 15 bases between.

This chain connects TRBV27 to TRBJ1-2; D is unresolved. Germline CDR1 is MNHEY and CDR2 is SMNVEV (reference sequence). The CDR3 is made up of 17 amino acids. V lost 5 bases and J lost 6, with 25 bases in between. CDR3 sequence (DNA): TGTGCCAGCAGTACCAACCCGGCGGATTCGAAGGTCGATGGCTACACCTTC. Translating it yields CASSTNPADSKVDGYTF.

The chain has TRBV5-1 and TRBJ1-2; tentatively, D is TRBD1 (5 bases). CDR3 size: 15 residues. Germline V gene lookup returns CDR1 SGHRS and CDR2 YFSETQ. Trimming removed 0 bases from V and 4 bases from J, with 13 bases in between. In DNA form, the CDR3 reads TGCGCCAGCAGCTTGGCTGGAGACAGCATCTATGGCTACACCTTC. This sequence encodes CASSLAGDSIYGYTF.

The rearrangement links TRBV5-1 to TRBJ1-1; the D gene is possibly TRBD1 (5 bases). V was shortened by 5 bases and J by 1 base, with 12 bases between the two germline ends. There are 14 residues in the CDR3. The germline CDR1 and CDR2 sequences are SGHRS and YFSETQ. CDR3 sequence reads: CASRYQGSNTEAFF. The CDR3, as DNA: TGCGCCAGCAGATACCAGGGATCGAACACTGAAGCTTTCTTT. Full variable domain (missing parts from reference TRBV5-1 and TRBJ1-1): KAGVTQTPRYLIKTRGQQVTLSCSPISGHRSVSWYQQTPGQGLQFLFEYFSETQRNKGNFPGRFSGRQFSNSRSEMNVSTLELGDSALYLCASRYQGSNTEAFFGQGTRLTVV.

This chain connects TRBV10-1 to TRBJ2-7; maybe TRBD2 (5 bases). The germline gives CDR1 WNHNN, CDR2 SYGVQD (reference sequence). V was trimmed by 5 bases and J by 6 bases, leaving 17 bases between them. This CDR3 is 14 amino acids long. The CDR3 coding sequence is TGCGCCAGCAGTCCACTACTAGGTCGGGGCGAGCAGTACTTC. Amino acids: CASSPLLGRGEQYF.

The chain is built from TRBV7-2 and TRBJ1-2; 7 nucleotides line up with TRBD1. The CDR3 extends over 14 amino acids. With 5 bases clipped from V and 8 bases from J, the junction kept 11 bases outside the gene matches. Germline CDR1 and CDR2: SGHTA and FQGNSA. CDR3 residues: CASSQGAGGRGYTF. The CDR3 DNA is TGTGCCAGCAGCCAAGGGGCAGGGGGTAGGGGCTACACCTTC.

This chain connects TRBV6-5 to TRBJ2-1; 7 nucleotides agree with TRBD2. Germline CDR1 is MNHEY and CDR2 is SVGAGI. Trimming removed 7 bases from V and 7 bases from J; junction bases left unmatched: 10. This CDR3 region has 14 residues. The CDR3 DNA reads TGTGCCAGCACTAAGGGACTACGAGTGAATGAGCAGTTCTTC. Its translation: CASTKGLRVNEQFF.

The chain's CDR3 is CASRTGGYNQPQHF. CDR3 bases: TGTGCCAGCAGGACAGGGGGCTACAATCAGCCCCAGCATTTT. V gene TRBV6-5 combines with J gene TRBJ1-5, with 10 positions matching TRBD1. The CDR3 loop spans 14 amino acids. Trimming removed 6 bases from V and 3 bases from J; junction bases left unmatched: 2. Germline loops: CDR1 MNHEY, CDR2 SVGAGI.

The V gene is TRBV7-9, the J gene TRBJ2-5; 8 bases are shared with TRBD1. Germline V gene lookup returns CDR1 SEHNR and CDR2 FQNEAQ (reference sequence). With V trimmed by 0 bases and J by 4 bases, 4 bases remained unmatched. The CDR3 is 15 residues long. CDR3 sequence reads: CASSLARTGRETQYF. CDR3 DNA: TGTGCCAGCAGCTTAGCGCGGACAGGGCGAGAGACCCAGTACTTC.

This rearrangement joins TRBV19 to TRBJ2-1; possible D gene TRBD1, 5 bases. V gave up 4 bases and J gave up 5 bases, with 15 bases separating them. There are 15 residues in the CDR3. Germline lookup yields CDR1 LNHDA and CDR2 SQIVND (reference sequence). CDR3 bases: TGTGCCAGTAGTACCGACAGTTGGTGGGACAATGAGCAGTTCTTC. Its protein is CASSTDSWWDNEQFF. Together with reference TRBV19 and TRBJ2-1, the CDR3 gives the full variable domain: DGGITQSPKYLFRKEGQNVTLSCEQNLNHDAMYWYRQDPGQGLRLIYYSQIVNDFQKGDIAEGYSVSREKKESFPLTVTSAQKNPTAFYLCASSTDSWWDNEQFFGPGTRLTVL.

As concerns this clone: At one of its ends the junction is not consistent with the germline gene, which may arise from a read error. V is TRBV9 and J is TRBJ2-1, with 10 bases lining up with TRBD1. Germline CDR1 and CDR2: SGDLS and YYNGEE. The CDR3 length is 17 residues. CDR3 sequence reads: CASSQLPGTGVYSEQFF. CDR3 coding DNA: TGTGCCAGCAGCCAACTACCGGGGACAGGGGTTTACAGTGAGCAGTTCTTC.

CDR3 DNA sequence: TGTGCTAGTGCCTACTACAACATTCAGTACTTC. Residues: CASAYYNIQYF. V and J are TRBV12-5 and TRBJ2-4; no clear D gene. The germline V gene has CDR1 LGHNT and CDR2 FRNRAP. With 7 bases removed from V and 7 bases from J, the gap between germline ends came to 8 bases. The CDR3 consists of 11 residues. The full variable domain, in which reference TRBV12-5 and TRBJ2-4 provide the parts outside the CDR3, is DARVTQTPRHKVTEMGQEVTMRCQPILGHNTVFWYRQTMMQGLELLAYFRNRAPLDDSGMPKDRFSAEMPDATLATLKIQPSEPRDSAVYFCASAYYNIQYFGAGTRLSVL.

Written as DNA, the CDR3 is TGCGCCAGCAGTCCCGTGGGCAGAGCCAATGAAAAACTGTTTTTT. This sequence encodes CASSPVGRANEKLFF. The V call is TRBV5-1, the J call TRBJ1-4; D gene ambiguous. Between the trimmed V and J ends, which lost 5 bases and 5 bases, there was a span of 16 bases. From germline, CDR1 is SGHRS and CDR2 YFSETQ. This CDR3 spans 15 amino acids.

The CDR3 is CASSSGQRDSGNTIYF. The CDR3 DNA is TGTGCCAGCAGTTCGGGACAGCGAGACTCTGGAAACACCATATATTTT. The chain uses TRBV27 and TRBJ1-3, with 7 bases matching TRBD1. Germline CDR1 MNHEY, CDR2 SMNVEV (reference sequence). V lost 4 bases to trimming and J lost 0 bases; unmatched junction nucleotides: 6. This CDR3 spans 16 amino acids.

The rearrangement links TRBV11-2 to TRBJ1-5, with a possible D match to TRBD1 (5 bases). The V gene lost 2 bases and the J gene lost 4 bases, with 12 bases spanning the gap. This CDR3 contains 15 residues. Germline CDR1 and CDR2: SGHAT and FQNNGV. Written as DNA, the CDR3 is TGTGCCAGCAGCTTAACAGGTCCAACTAATCAGCCCCAGCATTTT. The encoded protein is CASSLTGPTNQPQHF.

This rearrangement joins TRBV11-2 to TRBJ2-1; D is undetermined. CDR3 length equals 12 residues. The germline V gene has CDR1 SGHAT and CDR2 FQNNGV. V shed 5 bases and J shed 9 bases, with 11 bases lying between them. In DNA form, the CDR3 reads TGTGCCAGCAGCATCGTCCTAGGTGAGCAGTTCTTC. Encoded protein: CASSIVLGEQFF.

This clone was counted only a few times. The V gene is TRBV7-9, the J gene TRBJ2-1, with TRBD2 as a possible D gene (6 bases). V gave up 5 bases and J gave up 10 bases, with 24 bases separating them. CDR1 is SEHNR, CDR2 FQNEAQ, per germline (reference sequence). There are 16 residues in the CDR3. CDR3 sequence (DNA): TGTGCCAGCAGCCCCACCGCACTAGCCGGTGGTGGGGAGCAGTTCTTC. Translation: CASSPTALAGGGEQFF.

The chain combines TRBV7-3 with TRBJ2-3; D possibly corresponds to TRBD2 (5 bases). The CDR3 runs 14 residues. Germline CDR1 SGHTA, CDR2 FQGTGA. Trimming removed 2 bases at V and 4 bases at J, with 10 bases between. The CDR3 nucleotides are TGTGCCAGCAGCTTATTGAGGGTGCCAGATACGCAGTATTTT. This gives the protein CASSLLRVPDTQYF.

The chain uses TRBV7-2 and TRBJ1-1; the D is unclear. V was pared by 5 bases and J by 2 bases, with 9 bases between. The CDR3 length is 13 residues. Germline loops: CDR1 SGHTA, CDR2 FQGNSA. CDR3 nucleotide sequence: TGTGCCAGCAGCCCTAATACTAACACTGAAGCTTTCTTT. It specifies CASSPNTNTEAFF. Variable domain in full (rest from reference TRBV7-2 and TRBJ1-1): GAGVSQSPSNKVTEKGKDVELRCDPISGHTALYWYRQSLGQGLEFLIYFQGNSAPDKSGLPSDRFSAERTGGSVSTLTIQRTQQEDSAVYLCASSPNTNTEAFFGQGTRLTVV.

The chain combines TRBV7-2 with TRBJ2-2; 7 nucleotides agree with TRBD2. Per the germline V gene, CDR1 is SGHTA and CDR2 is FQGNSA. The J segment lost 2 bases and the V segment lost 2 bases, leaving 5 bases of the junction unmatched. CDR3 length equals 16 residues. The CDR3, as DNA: TGTGCCAGCAGCTTACAGAGCGGGATTAACACCGGGGAGCTGTTTTTT. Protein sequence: CASSLQSGINTGELFF.

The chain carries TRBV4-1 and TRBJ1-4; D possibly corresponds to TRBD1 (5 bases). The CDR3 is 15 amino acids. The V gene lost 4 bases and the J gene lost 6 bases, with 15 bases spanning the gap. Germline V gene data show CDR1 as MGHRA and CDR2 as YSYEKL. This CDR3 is CASSLQTVPDEKLFF. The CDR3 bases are TGCGCCAGCAGCCTCCAGACAGTACCTGATGAAAAACTGTTTTTT.

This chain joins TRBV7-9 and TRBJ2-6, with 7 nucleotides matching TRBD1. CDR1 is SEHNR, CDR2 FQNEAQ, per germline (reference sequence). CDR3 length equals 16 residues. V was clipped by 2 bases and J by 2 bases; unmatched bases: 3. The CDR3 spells CASSLTTGAGANVLTF. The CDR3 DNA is TGTGCCAGCAGCTTAACAACAGGGGCTGGGGCCAACGTCCTGACTTTC.

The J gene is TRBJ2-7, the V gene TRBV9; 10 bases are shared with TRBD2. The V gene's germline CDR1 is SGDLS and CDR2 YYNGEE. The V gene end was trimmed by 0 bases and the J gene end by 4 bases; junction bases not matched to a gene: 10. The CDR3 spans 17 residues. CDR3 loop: CASSVVGLAREKYEQYF. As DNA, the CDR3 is TGTGCCAGCAGCGTAGTGGGACTAGCGAGAGAGAAATACGAGCAGTACTTC. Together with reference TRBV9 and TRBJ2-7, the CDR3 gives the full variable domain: DSGVTQTPKHLITATGQRVTLRCSPRSGDLSVYWYQQSLDQGLQFLIQYYNGEERAKGNILERFSAQQFPDLHSELNLSSLELGDSALYFCASSVVGLAREKYEQYFGPGTRLTVT.

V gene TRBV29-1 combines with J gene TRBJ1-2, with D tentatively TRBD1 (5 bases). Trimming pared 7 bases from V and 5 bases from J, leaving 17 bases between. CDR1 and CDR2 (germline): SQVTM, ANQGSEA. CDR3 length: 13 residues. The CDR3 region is CSGLQGLGYGYTF. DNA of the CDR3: TGCAGCGGACTCCAGGGTTTGGGGTATGGCTACACCTTC.